This T cell receptor (beta chain) was captured by sequencing in a study of blood T cell repertoires in COVID-19. As for the study in general: Whether acute or convalescent, the COVID-19 samples came from the United States, Italy and Spain.

The CDR3 is made up of 13 amino acids. J gave up 4 bases and V 3 bases, and 2 bases lay outside the gene matches. Germline CDR1 SNHLY, CDR2 FYNNEI. This clone was observed a few times. The protocol was immunoSEQ multiplex PCR, while the TCRdb copy is restricted to in-frame clones and leaves out a portion. The data hold 150,000 to 170,000 clones, with around 80% observed a single time. This study enrolled people aged 18 to 89 from about 26 US geographic areas. Membership in each cohort depended on participant-reported clinical history. Two negative PCRs, clearance, or symptom resolution had been documented for recovered Cohort 3 donors.

The sample comprised PBMCs or T cells enriched from blood (not recorded which). This clonotype originated in a man aged 50 to 59 who had recovered from COVID-19. The chain combines TRBV2 with TRBJ1-2, with 7 positions matching TRBD1. The CDR3, as DNA: TGTGCCAGCAGTGAGACAGGGCCCTATGGCTACACCTTC. Protein: CASSETGPYGYTF.